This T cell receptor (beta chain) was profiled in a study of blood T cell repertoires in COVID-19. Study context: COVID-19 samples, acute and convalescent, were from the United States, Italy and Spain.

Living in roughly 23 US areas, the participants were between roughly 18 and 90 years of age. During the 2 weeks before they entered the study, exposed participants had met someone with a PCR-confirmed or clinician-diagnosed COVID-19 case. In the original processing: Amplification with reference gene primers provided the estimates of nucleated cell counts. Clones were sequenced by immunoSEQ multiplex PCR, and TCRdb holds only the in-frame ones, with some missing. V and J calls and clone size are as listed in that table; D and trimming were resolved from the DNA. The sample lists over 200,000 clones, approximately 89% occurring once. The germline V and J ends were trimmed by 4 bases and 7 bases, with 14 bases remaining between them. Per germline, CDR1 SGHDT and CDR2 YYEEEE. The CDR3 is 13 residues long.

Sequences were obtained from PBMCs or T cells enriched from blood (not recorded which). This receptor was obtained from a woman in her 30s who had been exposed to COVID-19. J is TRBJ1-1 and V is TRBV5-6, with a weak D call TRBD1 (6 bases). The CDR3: CASSPWTENEAFF. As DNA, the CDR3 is TGTGCCAGCAGCCCCTGGACAGAGAATGAAGCTTTCTTT.